Shown below are 27 T cell receptor beta chains from a single sample sequenced in a study of blood T cells in healthy people across ages (dated by TCRdb to between 2014 and 2017). Library preparation was by 5' RACE. The instrument was an Illumina HiSeq 2500. The second PCR ran for roughly 6 to 11 cycles and used a J-beta primer mix along with a sample-barcoded 5' primer. TCRdb ran its own pipeline on the public reads, namely fastp trimming at Q25 and MiXCR clone calling, and kept in-frame beta chains. Every CDR3 protein is listed once, alongside the most common genes and DNA of its rows. In this sample the table shows over 1.5 million distinct CDR3 sequences, roughly 50% of which occur a single time. The ten top clones hold approximately 2.1% of the sample. The sample consisted of blood. Receptors were obtained from a middle-aged woman in good health.

V is TRBV6-5 and J is TRBJ2-3; no clear D gene. This CDR3 comprises 15 residues. Trimming stripped 6 bases from V and 0 bases from J, with 13 bases between. The germline V gene has CDR1 MNHEY and CDR2 SVGAGI. The CDR3 reads CASRESWGSTDTQYF. Here the CDR3 DNA reads TGTGCCAGCAGGGAATCGTGGGGTAGCACAGATACGCAGTATTTT.

V is TRBV9 and J is TRBJ1-1; D is unclear. The V gene lost 0 bases and the J gene lost 4 bases, with 4 bases spanning the gap. Germline loops: CDR1 SGDLS, CDR2 YYNGEE. This CDR3 comprises 12 residues. DNA for the CDR3: TGTGCCAGCAGCGTAGAGGGCACTGAAGCTTTCTTT. Translation: CASSVEGTEAFF.

The J gene is TRBJ2-4, the V gene TRBV7-2; perhaps TRBD1 as D (7 bases). CDR3 length: 17 amino acids. Trimming left V 8 bases short and J 2 bases short, with 22 bases between. Germline V gene sequence: CDR1 SGHTA, CDR2 FQGNSA. DNA for the CDR3: TGTGCCAGCGGCTCGTCGGGGGTAGGGGGCTCCAAAAACATTCAGTACTTC. Protein: CASGSSGVGGSKNIQYF.

The rearrangement joins TRBV10-3 to TRBJ2-3, with TRBD1 identical over 7 bases. The V and J ends lost 5 bases and 1 base, in that order; junction bases with no gene match: 6. The CDR3 covers 15 residues. The germline V gene has CDR1 ENHRY and CDR2 SYGVKD. CDR3 DNA: TGTGCCATCAGTCGGACAGGTCAAGGCACAGATACGCAGTATTTT. It translates to CAISRTGQGTDTQYF.

This sequence joins TRBV9 and TRBJ2-3, with D unclear. Germline V gene data show CDR1 as SGDLS and CDR2 as YYNGEE. The CDR3 has 14 amino acids. Trimming stripped 3 bases from V and 4 bases from J, with 12 bases between. The CDR3 is CASSARGEADTQYF. The CDR3 DNA sequence: TGTGCCAGCAGCGCCCGTGGAGAGGCAGATACGCAGTATTTT.

The V call is TRBV6-2 or TRBV6-3, the J call TRBJ2-2; D might be TRBD1 (6 bases). Trimming pared 6 bases from V and 4 bases from J, leaving 12 bases between. This CDR3 region has 14 residues. The germline gives CDR1 MNHEY, CDR2 SVGEGT. CDR3: CASSSTGTTGELFF. For the CDR3, the DNA is TGTGCCAGCAGCTCAACAGGGACCACCGGGGAGCTGTTTTTT.

Notes on this clonotype: The germline gene is not matched at one end of the junction; a read error may be the cause. This chain uses TRBV20-1 with TRBJ2-7, with D uncertain. The CDR3 covers 12 residues. Germline lookup yields CDR1 DFQATT and CDR2 SNEGSKA (reference sequence). Here the CDR3 reads CSARGHSCEQYF. DNA for the CDR3: TGCAGTGCTAGAGGACACTCCTGCGAGCAGTACTTC.

The genes are TRBV11-2 and TRBJ2-1; a possible D gene is TRBD1 (5 bases). Germline CDR1 is SGHAT and CDR2 is FQNNGV. Trimming shortened V by 1 base and J by 14 bases, and 9 bases separated the two germline ends. This CDR3 spans 11 amino acids. CDR3 sequence reads: CASSLVSREFF. In DNA form, the CDR3 reads TGTGCCAGCAGCTTAGTAAGCAGGGAGTTCTTC.

In this sample, this clonotype turned up a few times. This rearrangement joins TRBV20-1 to TRBJ2-5; no clear D. CDR3 length equals 14 residues. In germline, CDR1 is DFQATT, CDR2 SNEGSKA (reference sequence). Between the trimmed V and J ends, which lost 0 bases and 2 bases, there was a span of 10 bases. The DNA for the CDR3 is TGCAGTGCTAGAGAGTCGAGGTGGCAAGAGACCCAGTACTTC. Protein: CSARESRWQETQYF.

This clonotype was counted only a few times. This sequence joins TRBV28 and TRBJ2-7, with D tentatively TRBD2 (7 bases). V was pared by 5 bases and J by 2 bases, with 16 bases between. Germline-derived CDR1 and CDR2 are MDHEN and SYDVKM. This CDR3 comprises 15 residues. Here the CDR3 reads CASSEAGQGTYEQYF. In DNA, the CDR3 is TGTGCCAGCAGTGAAGCGGGGCAGGGGACCTACGAGCAGTACTTC.

The chain has TRBV6-6 and TRBJ2-1; 9 nucleotides agree with TRBD2. V was clipped by 8 bases and J by 14 bases; unmatched bases: 13. The germline V gene encodes CDR1 MNHNY and CDR2 SVGAGI (reference sequence). The CDR3 contains 13 residues. The DNA for the CDR3 is TGTGCCAGCCGCCTGGGGAGCGGGGGGAGAAAGTTCTTC. Its translation is CASRLGSGGRKFF.

The V call is TRBV7-9, the J call TRBJ1-4; D uncertain. The CDR3 contains 12 residues. V gave up 4 bases and J gave up 7 bases, with 7 bases separating them. Looked up from germline, CDR1 is SEHNR and CDR2 is FQNEAQ (reference sequence). CDR3: CASSWSGEKLFF. CDR3 nucleotide sequence: TGTGCCAGCAGCTGGAGTGGTGAAAAACTGTTTTTT.

The CDR3 DNA sequence: TGTGCCAGCACCCTCGCAGCTAGCGGGGAACAGTACTTC. This encodes CASTLAASGEQYF. This rearrangement joins TRBV6-6 to TRBJ2-4, with 9 bases that match TRBD2. The V gene's germline CDR1 is MNHNY and CDR2 SVGAGI (reference sequence). V shed 7 bases and J 13 bases; nucleotides not matched to a gene: 11. The CDR3 has 13 amino acids.

The gene calls are TRBV9 and TRBJ1-2; possible D gene TRBD1, 5 bases. The germline V gene encodes CDR1 SGDLS and CDR2 YYNGEE. The CDR3 totals 13 residues. Trimming left V 6 bases short and J 8 bases short, with 17 bases between. This CDR3 is CASTKTVGPGYTF. The CDR3 bases are TGTGCCAGCACAAAGACAGTAGGTCCAGGCTACACCTTC.

The CDR3 protein is CASSYFMGGGASNEQFF. In DNA, the CDR3 is TGTGCCAGCAGTTACTTTATGGGCGGGGGGGCGTCTAATGAGCAGTTCTTC. The rearrangement joins TRBV6-2 or TRBV6-3 to TRBJ2-1, with 9 bases fitting TRBD2. In germline, CDR1 is MNHEY, CDR2 SVGEGT. The CDR3 is made up of 17 amino acids. The V gene end was trimmed by 1 base and the J gene end by 7 bases; junction bases not matched to a gene: 11.

This clonotype was seen once. The genes are TRBV28 and TRBJ1-1, with D possibly matching TRBD1 (5 bases). This CDR3 has 16 residues. V was clipped by 3 bases and J by 4 bases, with 18 bases between them. Germline loops: CDR1 MDHEN, CDR2 SYDVKM. The CDR3 DNA reads as TGTGCCAGCAGTTTTACTGCGGAGGCGGGGACCACTGAAGCTTTCTTT. It translates to CASSFTAEAGTTEAFF.

This clonotype has just a few counts. V gene TRBV9 combines with J gene TRBJ2-7; D assignment may be TRBD1 or TRBD2 (5 bases each). V lost 0 bases and J 3 bases, leaving 13 bases between the germline ends. The CDR3 spans 15 residues. Germline V CDR1 and CDR2: SGDLS, YYNGEE. Here the CDR3 DNA reads TGTGCCAGCAGCGTAGATCCGGGGCCGGGCTACGAGCAGTACTTC. Protein sequence: CASSVDPGPGYEQYF.

This clonotype was counted ten times or more. V and J are TRBV4-1 and TRBJ1-2; D unclear. V lost 1 base and J 4 bases, leaving 16 bases between the germline ends. The germline V gene has CDR1 MGHRA and CDR2 YSYEKL. This CDR3 has 16 amino acids. The CDR3 nucleotides are TGCGCCAGCAGCCAAGTGGGGAGCCGGGATCTCTATGGCTACACCTTC. Translated, it gives CASSQVGSRDLYGYTF.

The rearrangement uses TRBV20-1 and TRBJ2-4; D is unresolved. The J call is in doubt because the DNA end fits TRBJ2-5 better. The CDR3 runs 13 residues. The V gene's germline CDR1 is DFQATT and CDR2 SNEGSKA (reference sequence). CDR3 sequence reads: CSAIIEVAETQYF. The CDR3 DNA reads TGCAGTGCCATCATTGAGGTGGCAGAGACCCAGTACTTC.

The chain couples TRBV11-2 to TRBJ1-1; D call uncertain. Trimming left V 5 bases short and J 1 base short, with 11 bases between. The CDR3 has 14 residues. Germline assignment: CDR1 SGHAT and CDR2 FQNNGV. CDR3 DNA sequence: TGTGCCAGCAGCCCGCCGGTTACGAACACTGAAGCTTTCTTT. Residues: CASSPPVTNTEAFF.

The chain joins TRBV6-5 to TRBJ2-1, with 9 bases fitting TRBD2. This CDR3 comprises 18 residues. Germline V gene sequence: CDR1 MNHEY, CDR2 SVGAGI. V was pared by 0 bases and J by 7 bases, with 13 bases of the junction left unmatched. The CDR3 DNA reads as TGTGCCAGCAGTTACTCGATGGGCGGGGGGGACCGGTGGAATGAGCAGTTCTTC. It specifies CASSYSMGGGDRWNEQFF.

With regard to this clonotype: Germline is not matched at one junction end, which may reflect a read error. The chain employs TRBV5-1 and TRBJ2-2, with unresolved D. Germline assignment: CDR1 SGHRS and CDR2 YFSETQ. This CDR3 spans 11 amino acids. The CDR3 loop is CAGRRDGELFF. The CDR3 DNA is TGCGCCGGCAGAAGGGACGGGGAGCTGTTTTTT. The full variable domain, with the rest looked up from reference TRBV5-1 and TRBJ2-2, is KAGVTQTPRYLIKTRGQQVTLSCSPISGHRSVSWYQQTPGQGLQFLFEYFSETQRNKGNFPGRFSGRQFSNSRSEMNVSTLELGDSALYLCAGRRDGELFFGEGSRLTVL.

The sample holds a few counts of this clonotype. This sequence joins TRBV29-1 and TRBJ2-7; 7 bases fit TRBD1. The CDR3 totals 13 residues. CDR1 SQVTM and CDR2 ANQGSEA come from the germline V gene. Losses at the gene ends were 4 bases for V and 3 bases for J; bases not matched to a gene: 6. This chain's CDR3 is CSVARDRNYEQYF. Written as DNA, the CDR3 is TGCAGCGTTGCCCGGGACAGAAACTACGAGCAGTACTTC.

The chain joins TRBV7-8 to TRBJ2-3, with D unclear. This CDR3 contains 16 residues. V was cut by 1 base and J by 0 bases, with 11 bases left in between. Per the germline V gene, CDR1 is SGHVS and CDR2 is FQNEAQ. The CDR3 sequence: CASSLERHTSTDTQYF. Written as DNA, the CDR3 is TGTGCCAGCAGCTTAGAGCGACACACAAGCACAGATACGCAGTATTTT.

As for this clonotype: The junction and the germline gene differ at one end; a read error may be behind it. The CDR3 sequence is CSIEVGETQYF. The CDR3 DNA is TGCAGCATTGAAGTCGGAGAGACCCAGTACTTC. This chain links TRBV29-1 with TRBJ2-7; unclear D gene. The J call may be faulty, since TRBJ2-5 better matches the DNA end. The germline V gene encodes CDR1 SQVTM and CDR2 ANQGSEA. The CDR3 contains 11 residues.

This clonotype was seen a few times. The CDR3 DNA is TGTGCCACCAGCAGCAGGGGGACTACCAATGAGCAGTTCTTC. Amino acid sequence: CATSSRGTTNEQFF. This sequence joins TRBV15 and TRBJ2-1, with D perhaps matching TRBD1 or TRBD2 (7 bases each). V lost 3 bases and J 6 bases, leaving 12 bases between the germline ends. The V gene's germline CDR1 is LNHNV and CDR2 YYDKDF (reference sequence). The CDR3 has 14 amino acids. Full variable domain (remainder filled in from reference TRBV15 and TRBJ2-1): DAMVIQNPRYQVTQFGKPVTLSCSQTLNHNVMYWYQQKSSQAPKLLFHYYDKDFNNEADTPDNFQSRRPNTSFCFLDIRSPGLGDTAMYLCATSSRGTTNEQFFGPGTRLTVL.

The chain employs TRBV6-5 and TRBJ1-1; no reliable D call. There are 12 residues in the CDR3. The germline V and J ends were trimmed by 6 bases and 6 bases, with 11 bases remaining between them. Germline assignment: CDR1 MNHEY and CDR2 SVGAGI. The CDR3 DNA reads as TGTGCCAGCAGGGAGGGCCCAGCTGAAGCTTTCTTT. It codes for CASREGPAEAFF.